A selection of T cell receptor beta chains follows, all from one sample in a study of shared clonotypes between healthy human individuals. Data came from immunoSEQ multiplex PCR; TCRdb stores just in-frame clones and leaves some out. The data contain millions of clones, approximately 90% of them seen just once; the ten biggest clones take up 0.14%. The material sequenced was naive CD4+ T cells sorted from blood. These receptors were obtained from a man younger than 35 in good health. Both conserved end residues are part of each CDR3. Size is omitted from some rows. Given values are once, few, many or a class for expanded clones.

clone_size	v_call	j_call	cdr3_aa
NA	TRBV7-8	TRBJ2-5	CASSRPQETQYF
NA	TRBV19	TRBJ1-1	CASRMRGNTEAFF
NA	TRBV7-4	TRBJ2-4	CASSSKVGSKAKNIQYF
NA	TRBV11-2	TRBJ2-1	CASSSGTSGYNEQFF
NA	TRBV6-6	TRBJ1-2	CASSTPGIGGYTF
NA	TRBV11-2	TRBJ2-2	CASSPGHANTGELFF
NA	TRBV28	TRBJ1-2	CASSLGQLFYGYTF
NA	TRBV6-5	TRBJ1-2	CASSYSRGDYGYTF
NA	TRBV27	TRBJ2-7	CASSFKPGQGGYEQYF
NA	TRBV27	TRBJ1-4	CASSLSGTGGEEKLFF
once	TRBV10-2	TRBJ2-3	CASSRDLHRGTQYF
NA	TRBV5-1	TRBJ2-5	CASSSDGLAGEETQYF
NA	TRBV10-3	TRBJ2-6	CAIRASGSPGANVLTF
few	TRBV18	TRBJ1-2	CASSPNYYGYTF
NA	TRBV9	TRBJ2-3	CASSGGQGTDTQYF
NA	TRBV21-1	TRBJ1-4	CASSKGCRVREKLFF
NA	TRBV6-1	TRBJ2-3	CASSESGGQVDTQYF
NA	TRBV20-1	TRBJ2-3	CSAREAGTQYF
NA	TRBV7-2	TRBJ2-1	CASSPFPQIAGGQFF
NA	TRBV6-6	TRBJ2-7	CASTRQSSYEQYF
NA	TRBV2	TRBJ2-1	CASSRGSNYNEQFF
NA	TRBV5-4	TRBJ1-1	CASSFAGTVTEAFF
NA	TRBV5-1	TRBJ2-7	CASSFGSGGIYEQYF
NA	TRBV2	TRBJ2-7	CAGHRGYRTSGRGDEQYF
NA	TRBV10-3	TRBJ1-5	CAISESQGQPQHF
NA	TRBV12-5	TRBJ2-7	CASGLLSRTGEQYF
NA	TRBV2	TRBJ2-7	CASSEAYWGEQYF
NA	TRBV5-1	TRBJ1-6	CASSDGQVNSPLHF